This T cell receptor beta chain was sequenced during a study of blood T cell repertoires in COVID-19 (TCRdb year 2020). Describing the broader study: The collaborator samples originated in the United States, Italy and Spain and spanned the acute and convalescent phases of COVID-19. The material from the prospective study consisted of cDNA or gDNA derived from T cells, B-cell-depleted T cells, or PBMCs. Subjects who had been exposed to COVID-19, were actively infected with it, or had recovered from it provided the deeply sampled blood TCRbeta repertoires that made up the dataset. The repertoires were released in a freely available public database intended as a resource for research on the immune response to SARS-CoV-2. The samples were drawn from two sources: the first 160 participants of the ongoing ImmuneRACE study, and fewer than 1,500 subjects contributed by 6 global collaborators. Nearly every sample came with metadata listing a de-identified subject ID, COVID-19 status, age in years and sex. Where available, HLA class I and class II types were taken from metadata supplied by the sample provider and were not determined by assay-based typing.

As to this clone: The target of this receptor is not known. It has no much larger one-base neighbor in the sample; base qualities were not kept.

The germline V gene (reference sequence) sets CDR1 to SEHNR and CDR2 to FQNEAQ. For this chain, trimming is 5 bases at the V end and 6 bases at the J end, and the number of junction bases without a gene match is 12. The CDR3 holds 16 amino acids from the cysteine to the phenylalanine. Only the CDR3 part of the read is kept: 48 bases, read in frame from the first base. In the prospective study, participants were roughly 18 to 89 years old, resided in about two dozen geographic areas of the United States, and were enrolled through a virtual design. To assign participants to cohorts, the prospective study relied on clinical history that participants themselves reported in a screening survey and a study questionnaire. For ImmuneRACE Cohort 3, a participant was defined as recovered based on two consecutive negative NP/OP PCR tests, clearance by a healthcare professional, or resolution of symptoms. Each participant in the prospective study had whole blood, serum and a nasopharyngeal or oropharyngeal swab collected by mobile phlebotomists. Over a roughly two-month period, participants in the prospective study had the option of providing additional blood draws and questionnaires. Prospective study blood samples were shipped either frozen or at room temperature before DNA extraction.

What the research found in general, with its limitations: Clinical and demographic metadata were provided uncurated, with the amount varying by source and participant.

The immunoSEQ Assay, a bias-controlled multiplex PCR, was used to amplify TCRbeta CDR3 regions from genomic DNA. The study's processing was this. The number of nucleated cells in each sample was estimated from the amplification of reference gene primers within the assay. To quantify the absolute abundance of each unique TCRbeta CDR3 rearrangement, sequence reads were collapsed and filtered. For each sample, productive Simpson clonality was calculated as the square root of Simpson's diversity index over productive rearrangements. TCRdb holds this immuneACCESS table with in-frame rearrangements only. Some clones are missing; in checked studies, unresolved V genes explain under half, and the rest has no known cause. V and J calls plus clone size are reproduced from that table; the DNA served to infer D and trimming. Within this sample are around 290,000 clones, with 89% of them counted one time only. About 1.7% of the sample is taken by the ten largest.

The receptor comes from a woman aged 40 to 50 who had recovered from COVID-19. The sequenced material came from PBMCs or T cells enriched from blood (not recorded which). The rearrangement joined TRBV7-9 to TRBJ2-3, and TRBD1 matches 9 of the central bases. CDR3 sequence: CASSQSGQGDWDTQYF. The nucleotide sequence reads TGTGCCAGCAGCCAATCGGGACAGGGTGATTGGGATACGCAGTATTTT.